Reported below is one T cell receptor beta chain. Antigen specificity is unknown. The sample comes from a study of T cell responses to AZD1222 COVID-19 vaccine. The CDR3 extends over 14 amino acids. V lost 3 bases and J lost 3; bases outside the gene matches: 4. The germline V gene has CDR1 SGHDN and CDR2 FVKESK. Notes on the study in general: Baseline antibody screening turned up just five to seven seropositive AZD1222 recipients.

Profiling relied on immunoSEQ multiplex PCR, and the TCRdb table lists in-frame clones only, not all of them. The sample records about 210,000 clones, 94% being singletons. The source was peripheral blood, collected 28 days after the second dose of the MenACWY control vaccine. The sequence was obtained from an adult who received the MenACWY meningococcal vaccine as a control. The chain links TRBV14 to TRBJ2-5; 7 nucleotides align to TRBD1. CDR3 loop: CASSQWTGKETQYF. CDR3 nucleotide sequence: TGTGCCAGCAGCCAGTGGACAGGAAAAGAGACCCAGTACTTC.